These T cell receptor beta chains were read from a single sample in a study of T cell responses to AZD1222 COVID-19 vaccine. Measured with immunoSEQ multiplex PCR; TCRdb has only the in-frame clones, and not every one. The data contain some 110,000 clones, about 86% of them singletons. Sequencing was performed on peripheral blood, taken on day 0 of AZD1222 vaccination. These receptors were obtained from an adult in good health. Both conserved end residues are part of each CDR3. A D gene is named only where the DNA matches it firmly. The listing skips clone size in some rows; elsewhere it reads once, few, many or a size class.

V gene	clone size	D gene	J gene	CDR3 protein	CDR3 DNA
TRBV28	.	TRBD1	TRBJ1-2	CASSSDRARPNYGYTF	TGTGCCAGCAGCTCCGACAGGGCCAGGCCTAACTATGGCTACACCTTC
TRBV6-5	.	TRBD1	TRBJ2-7	CASSRQGASYEQYF	TGTGCCAGCAGTCGACAGGGGGCGTCCTACGAGCAGTACTTC
TRBV10-3	.	.	TRBJ1-3	CAVTGNTGNTIYF	TGTGCCGTTACAGGGAACACTGGAAACACCATATATTTT
TRBV19	few	.	TRBJ1-2	CASNRDGYGYTF	TGTGCCAGTAATCGGGACGGATATGGCTACACCTTC
TRBV12-5	.	.	TRBJ2-5	CASGQDGGVRETQYF	TGTGCTAGTGGACAAGACGGTGGGGTTCGGGAGACCCAGTACTTC
TRBV5-1	few	.	TRBJ2-7	CASSLGGGQSYEQYF	TGCGCCAGCAGCTTGGGGGGAGGCCAGTCCTACGAGCAGTACTTC
TRBV12-3/TRBV12-4	once	.	TRBJ1-5	CASKGDVQPQHF	TGTGCCAGCAAAGGGGACGTGCAGCCCCAGCATTTT
TRBV27	once	.	TRBJ1-4	CASSLCGEGYNEKLFF	TGTGCCAGCAGTTTATGCGGGGAGGGCTATAATGAAAAACTGTTTTTT
TRBV5-1	.	TRBD2	TRBJ2-3	CASSSGSTNTQYF	TGCGCCAGCAGCAGCGGGAGTACGAATACGCAGTATTTT
TRBV7-9	.	.	TRBJ2-7	CASSLRGYREVYEQYF	TGTGCCAGCAGCTTAAGGGGGTACAGGGAGGTTTACGAGCAGTACTTC
TRBV6-4	.	.	TRBJ1-6	CASSDARSSYNSPLHF	TGTGCCAGCAGTGACGCCAGGAGCTCCTATAATTCACCCCTCCACTTT
TRBV6-5	.	.	TRBJ2-7	CASSYSPINSYEQYF	TGTGCCAGCAGTTACTCTCCCATTAACTCCTACGAGCAGTACTTC
TRBV6-6	once	.	TRBJ2-7	CASSKLRDTTAYEQYF	TGTGCCAGCAGCAAACTCCGGGACACAACCGCCTACGAGCAGTACTTC
TRBV7-2	.	TRBD1	TRBJ1-6	CASSSVEGAYSPLHF	TGTGCCAGCAGCTCGGTAGAGGGGGCTTATTCACCCCTCCACTTT
TRBV10-1	.	.	TRBJ1-5	CADIPSRRSNQPQHF	TGCGCCGACATTCCGAGCAGACGCAGCAATCAGCCCCAGCATTTT
TRBV10-3	.	TRBD2	TRBJ2-5	CATQQGLAETQYF	TGTGCCACTCAACAGGGACTAGCCGAGACCCAGTACTTC
TRBV19	once	TRBD1	TRBJ1-5	CASSNDREGQPQHF	TGTGCCAGTAGTAATGACAGGGAAGGGCAGCCCCAGCATTTT
TRBV11-3	.	.	TRBJ1-1	CASSFTGNTEAFF	TGTGCCAGCAGCTTCACCGGGAACACTGAAGCTTTCTTT
TRBV9	.	.	TRBJ1-2	CASSVDGRPTGGGYTF	TGTGCCAGCAGCGTAGATGGCAGGCCCACTGGCGGGGGCTACACCTTC
TRBV19	.	TRBD1	TRBJ1-5	CASSQGAGQPQHF	TGTGCCAGTAGTCAGGGGGCGGGTCAGCCCCAGCATTTT
TRBV5-6	.	.	TRBJ1-2	CASSPGWSPNYGYTF	TGTGCCAGCAGCCCGGGGTGGAGCCCCAACTATGGCTACACCTTC
TRBV5-1	.	.	TRBJ1-3	CASSSGVSGNTIYF	TGCGCCAGCAGCTCCGGAGTCTCTGGAAACACCATATATTTT
TRBV19	.	.	TRBJ2-3	CASSIDRGDTQYF	TGTGCCAGTAGTATAGATAGGGGTGATACGCAGTATTTT
TRBV7-3	.	TRBD1	TRBJ2-6	CASSLTGTGGSGANVLTF	TGTGCCAGCAGCTTAACCGGGACAGGGGGCTCTGGGGCCAACGTCCTGACTTTC
TRBV5-1	few	.	TRBJ1-6	CASSPSGQANSPLHF	TGCGCCAGCAGCCCCTCCGGACAAGCAAATTCACCCCTCCACTTT
TRBV7-9	.	.	TRBJ2-7	CASSLDQQGQYF	TGTGCCAGCAGCTTAGACCAGCAGGGGCAGTACTTC
TRBV12-3/TRBV12-4	.	.	TRBJ1-3	CTSRILGNTIYF	TGTACCAGCAGAATTTTGGGAAACACCATATATTTT
TRBV4-3	.	.	TRBJ1-1	CASSHPIGREGTEAFF	TGCGCCAGCAGCCACCCTATCGGGAGGGAGGGCACTGAAGCTTTCTTT
TRBV9	.	.	TRBJ2-1	CASSVELSSYNEQFF	TGTGCCAGCAGCGTAGAGCTGAGCTCCTACAATGAGCAGTTCTTC
TRBV4-3	.	TRBD2	TRBJ2-1	CASSQTGGLAGGNEQFF	TGCGCCAGCAGCCAAACGGGGGGACTAGCGGGAGGGAATGAGCAGTTCTTC
TRBV7-2	.	.	TRBJ2-1	CASSLAGSNEQFF	TGTGCCAGCAGCTTAGCCGGGAGCAATGAGCAGTTCTTC
TRBV6-5	.	.	TRBJ2-3	CASSPRGTDTQYF	TGTGCCAGCAGCCCCCGGGGCACAGATACGCAGTATTTT
TRBV5-5	.	.	TRBJ1-6	CASSHPGRGNSPLHF	TGTGCCAGCAGCCACCCGGGACGGGGGAATTCACCCCTCCACTTT
TRBV7-3	.	.	TRBJ2-2	CASSQGRTGELFF	TGTGCCAGCAGCCAAGGCCGGACCGGGGAGCTGTTTTTT
TRBV7-2	.	.	TRBJ2-1	CASSPQAGAWDEQFF	TGTGCCAGCAGCCCTCAGGCAGGAGCTTGGGATGAGCAGTTCTTC
TRBV9	medium-sized	TRBD2	TRBJ2-7	CARSGRSYEQYF	TGTGCCAGGAGCGGGAGGTCCTACGAGCAGTACTTC
TRBV27	.	TRBD2	TRBJ2-3	CASRLAGSTDTQYF	TGTGCCAGCAGGCTAGCGGGTAGCACAGATACGCAGTATTTT